Here is one TCR beta chain with its context. RNA amounts of roughly 0.5 to 1 ug underwent reverse transcription with random hexamers. Using its own MiXCR run on the immunoSEQ multiplex PCR reads, TCRdb lists one record per CDR3 protein. The sample contains over 130,000 distinct CDR3 sequences, 95% of which appear only once. Germline CDR1 and CDR2: LGHNA and YNFKEQ. Trimming cost V 1 base and J 6 bases; bases outside gene matches: 11. The CDR3 contains 16 residues. The authors carried out high-throughput sequencing of TCR beta. They applied it to CD8+ and CD4+ T cells obtained from blood. These data are taken from a study of CD8 T cells in Susac syndrome. Study-level background: Treatment status at blood draw for the Susac syndrome patients was therapy-naive, corticosteroids, or intravenous immunoglobulin alone.

The chain links TRBV4-2 to TRBJ2-5; TRBD1 matches at 7 bases. The sample consisted of CD4+ T cells from PBMCs. This clonotype was obtained from a human donor with Susac syndrome. The CDR3 DNA is TGTGCCAGCAGCCAAGGATGGTCAGGGGGTTCTCAGACCCAGTACTTC. Its protein is CASSQGWSGGSQTQYF.